The 13 T cell receptor beta chains below come from one sample, sequenced in a study of Graves' ophthalmopathy and Graves' hyperthyroidism. From RNA, the CDR3 regions of TCR beta chains were amplified and sequenced. Following a first-round RT-PCR that used HTBI primers, a second-round multiplex PCR was carried out. TCRdb redid the calling of the multiplex PCR reads with MiXCR, one entry per CDR3 protein. In the table there are about 160,000 distinct CDR3 sequences, about two fifths of which are singletons. Sequencing input: peripheral blood. These receptors all stem from a man aged 25-45 years with Graves' ophthalmopathy.

Many counts were recorded for this clonotype. V and J are TRBV11-2 and TRBJ2-7; a weak D match, TRBD2 (5 bases). The V end lost 5 bases, the J end lost 0 bases, and 17 bases lay between the germline ends. From germline, CDR1 is SGHAT and CDR2 FQNNGV. CDR3 length: 16 amino acids. CDR3 region: CASSPHMAGSSYEQYF. CDR3 nucleotides: TGTGCCAGCAGCCCTCACATGGCGGGTAGCTCCTACGAGCAGTACTTC.

This clonotype was detected many times. The chain is built from TRBV28 and TRBJ1-2; 7 bases match TRBD1. The CDR3 is 16 amino acids. The ends lost 7 bases at V and 10 bases at J; junction bases unmatched: 21. Germline CDR1 MDHEN, CDR2 SYDVKM. The CDR3 spells CASTPLNLEVTGPYTF. The CDR3 DNA reads as TGTGCCAGCACCCCTCTAAATCTCGAGGTGACAGGGCCCTACACCTTC.

This clonotype was seen at least ten times. The gene calls are TRBV11-2 and TRBJ2-7, with D unresolved. The ends were cut back, 0 bases at V and 1 base at J, with 25 bases in the middle. The CDR3 loop spans 20 amino acids. Germline assignment: CDR1 SGHAT and CDR2 FQNNGV. The CDR3 reads CASSLEGSFYNSIRSYEQYF. The CDR3, as DNA: TGTGCCAGCAGCTTAGAGGGTTCGTTCTATAACTCGATCAGATCCTACGAGCAGTACTTC.

There are many counts of this clonotype. This chain links TRBV13 with TRBJ2-2, with TRBD2 matching 13 bases. This CDR3 comprises 20 residues. Germline V CDR1 and CDR2: PRHDT, FYEKMQ (reference sequence). With 3 bases clipped from V and 0 bases from J, the junction kept 10 bases outside the gene matches. In nucleotides, the CDR3 is TGTGCCAGCAGCTTTGTTTTGACTAGCGGGAGGATTTCGAACACCGGGGAGCTGTTTTTT. It encodes CASSFVLTSGRISNTGELFF.

The V gene is TRBV11-2, the J gene TRBJ2-5; D ambiguous. The V gene lost 0 bases and the J gene lost 5 bases, with 10 bases spanning the gap. The CDR3 sequence is 14 residues long. Germline CDR1 SGHAT, CDR2 FQNNGV. CDR3 bases: TGTGCCAGCAGCTTAGATGATAGAAGGGAGACCCAGTACTTC. Protein: CASSLDDRRETQYF. Complete variable domain (other parts from reference TRBV11-2 and TRBJ2-5): EAGVAQSPRYKIIEKRQSVAFWCNPISGHATLYWYQQILGQGPKLLIQFQNNGVVDDSQLPKDRFSAERLKGVDSTLKIQPAKLEDSAVYLCASSLDDRRETQYFGPGTRLLVL.

The rearrangement uses TRBV7-8 and TRBJ2-7; TRBD1 might be the D (5 bases). Germline CDR1 SGHVS, CDR2 FQNEAQ. The CDR3 is 16 amino acids. Trimming took 3 bases from V and 0 from J, leaving 15 bases between them. The CDR3 spells CASSFQTLDISYEQYF. As DNA, the CDR3 is TGTGCCAGCAGCTTCCAGACTCTGGACATCTCCTACGAGCAGTACTTC.

The chain combines TRBV6-5 with TRBJ1-5; unclear D gene. Germline lookup yields CDR1 MNHEY and CDR2 SVGAGI. The CDR3 covers 15 residues. Trimming pared 0 bases from V and 4 bases from J, leaving 10 bases between. CDR3 sequence: CASSYSGDKNQPQHF. CDR3 nucleotide sequence: TGTGCCAGCAGTTACTCGGGAGATAAAAATCAGCCCCAGCATTTT.

The chain has TRBV11-2 and TRBJ2-5; perhaps D is TRBD1 or TRBD2 (5 bases each). Trimming removed 5 bases from V and 4 bases from J, with 14 bases in between. The germline CDR1 and CDR2 sequences are SGHAT and FQNNGV. The CDR3 is 14 residues long. The CDR3, as DNA: TGTGCCAGCAGCCTACTAGTTCAGGGAGAGACCCAGTACTTC. Its protein is CASSLLVQGETQYF.

V gene TRBV6-5 combines with J gene TRBJ1-5; D is possibly TRBD1 (6 bases). Deletions cut 6 bases from V and 6 bases from J, with 18 bases between. The CDR3 is 15 amino acids. Germline-derived CDR1 and CDR2 are MNHEY and SVGAGI. This CDR3 reads CASSYMGGLSQPQHF. For the CDR3, the DNA is TGTGCCAGCAGCTATATGGGGGGGCTTAGTCAGCCCCAGCATTTT.

This clonotype appeared many times. The junction departs from germline at one end; a sequencing error may be responsible. This chain connects TRBV12-3 or TRBV12-4 to TRBJ2-5; 8 positions agree with TRBD1. This CDR3 comprises 16 residues. CDR3 amino acids: CTSSPRTGTRGETQYF. CDR3 DNA sequence: TGTACCAGCAGTCCTAGGACAGGGACCCGGGGAGAGACCCAGTACTTC.

Ten or more counts support this clonotype. V and J are TRBV6-5 and TRBJ1-2; tentative D call: TRBD1 (5 bases). The CDR3 extends over 13 amino acids. Germline V gene lookup returns CDR1 MNHEY and CDR2 SVGAGI. Deletions cut 2 bases from V and 6 bases from J, with 10 bases between. CDR3 DNA sequence: TGTGCCAGCAGTTACGGGGACCGGGATGGCTACACCTTC. The encoded protein is CASSYGDRDGYTF.

This clonotype has a count of ten or more. V gene TRBV11-2 combines with J gene TRBJ1-2; TRBD1 aligns across 11 bases. Germline assignment: CDR1 SGHAT and CDR2 FQNNGV. The CDR3 has 17 residues. V was pared by 6 bases and J by 7 bases, with 16 bases of the junction left unmatched. CDR3 DNA: TGTGCCAGCAGTTCTACCTTAGGGACAGGGGGGGTCGGTGGCTACACCTTC. Its protein is CASSSTLGTGGVGGYTF.

This chain links TRBV29-1 with TRBJ2-2; no clear D gene. The CDR3 has 11 amino acids. CDR1 and CDR2 (germline): SQVTM, ANQGSEA. V was pared by 7 bases and J by 1 base, with 4 bases between. The DNA for the CDR3 is TGCAGCGGTGGGAACACCGGGGAGCTGTTTTTT. Translating gives CSGGNTGELFF.